This T cell receptor beta chain emerged from a study of cytomegalovirus exposure and HLA in healthy donors. Whole-study context: A prior analysis found fewer than 120 million unique TCR beta sequences from some 200 million T cells. In an early release, HLA-typed donors contributed tens of millions of unique TCR sequences.

The germline gives CDR1 SQVTM, CDR2 ANQGSEA. V gave up 6 bases and J gave up 7 bases, with 22 bases separating them. The CDR3 loop spans 14 amino acids. Study findings and constraints: One variant, a missense change in DCLRE1C, was linked in a later analysis to TCR beta V- and J-gene trimming. The only immune exposure information that was available was CMV serostatus.

Comments on this clone: Antigen: not known.

The PCR contained 60 Vbeta and 13 Jbeta primers. Assay used: immunoSEQ multiplex PCR; TCRdb lists only in-frame clones, some missing. The sample includes roughly 71,000 clones, over 50% seen only once; the top ten take 20% to 25%. The specimen was PBMCs. The chain has TRBV29-1 and TRBJ2-7; a weak D match, TRBD1 (8 bases). The receptor's source is a man aged 40-55 years in good health and CMV-seropositive. This CDR3 reads CSVPGTGQAGEQYF. The CDR3 nucleotides read TGCAGCGTCCCCGGGACAGGCCAAGCGGGGGAGCAGTACTTC.